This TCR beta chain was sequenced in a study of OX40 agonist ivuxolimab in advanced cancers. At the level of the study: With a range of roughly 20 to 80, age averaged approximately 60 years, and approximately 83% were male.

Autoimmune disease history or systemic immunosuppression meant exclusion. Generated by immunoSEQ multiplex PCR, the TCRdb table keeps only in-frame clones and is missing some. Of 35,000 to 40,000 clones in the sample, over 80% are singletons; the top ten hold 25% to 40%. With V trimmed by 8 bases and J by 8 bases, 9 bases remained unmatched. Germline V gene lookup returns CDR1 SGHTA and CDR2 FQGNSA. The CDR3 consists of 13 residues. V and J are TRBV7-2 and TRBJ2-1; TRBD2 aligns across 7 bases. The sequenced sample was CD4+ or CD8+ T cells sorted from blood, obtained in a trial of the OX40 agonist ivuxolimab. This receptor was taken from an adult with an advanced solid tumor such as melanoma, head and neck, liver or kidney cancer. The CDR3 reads CASGGGPGDEQFF. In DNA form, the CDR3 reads TGTGCCAGCGGCGGGGGACCAGGCGATGAGCAGTTCTTC.